These 9 T cell receptor beta chains originate from one sample sequenced in a study of long-term antiretroviral therapy in people with HIV. Survey level was the resolution at which the v3.0 immunoSEQ assay ran. Assay: immunoSEQ multiplex PCR; the TCRdb copy retains only in-frame clones and omits some. The table shows about 28,000 clones, with 84% occurring only once. This sample comprised unsorted PBMCs, obtained 0.4 years after starting antiretroviral therapy. The receptors originated from a man aged 18 to 29 with HIV.

This clone was picked up one time. J is TRBJ2-7 and V is TRBV7-9, with D uncertain. In germline, CDR1 is SEHNR, CDR2 FQNEAQ (reference sequence). V lost 4 bases and J lost 0, with 13 bases in between. The CDR3 loop spans 15 amino acids. The CDR3 region is CASSSPGSSSYEQYF. CDR3 DNA sequence: TGTGCCAGCAGCTCGCCAGGATCTAGCTCCTACGAGCAGTACTTC.

The chain links TRBV5-4 to TRBJ1-4, with a possible D match to TRBD1 (6 bases). Trimming removed 4 bases at V and 8 bases at J, with 24 bases between. The CDR3 extends over 17 amino acids. The germline CDR1 and CDR2 sequences are SGHNT and YYREEE (reference sequence). In DNA form, the CDR3 reads TGTGCCAGCAGCGAGGGCCCACGACAGGTTAGGGAAGAAAAACTGTTTTTT. Translating it yields CASSEGPRQVREEKLFF.

This clone was detected only once. The chain carries TRBV4-1 and TRBJ1-2, with TRBD1 as a possible D gene (5 bases). The CDR3 has 16 amino acids. The V gene's germline CDR1 is MGHRA and CDR2 YSYEKL. Trimming left V 1 base short and J 8 bases short, with 20 bases between. CDR3 nucleotide sequence: TGCGCCAGCAGCCAAGCGGGCGGGGGGTGGTTGGACGGCTACACCTTC. Its translation is CASSQAGGGWLDGYTF.

The chain is built from TRBV5-4 and TRBJ1-5, with D possibly being TRBD1 (5 bases). Germline CDR1 SGHNT, CDR2 YYREEE (reference sequence). Trimming removed 4 bases at V and 5 bases at J, with 16 bases between. CDR3 size: 15 residues. Here the CDR3 reads CASSLGPRDHQPQHF. CDR3 nucleotides: TGTGCCAGCAGCCTGGGACCCCGGGACCATCAGCCCCAGCATTTT.

J is TRBJ2-7 and V is TRBV27; TRBD1 matches 7 bases. V gave up 5 bases and J gave up 0 bases; unmatched junction bases: 4. CDR1 and CDR2 from the germline V gene are MNHEY and SMNVEV (reference sequence). The CDR3 is 14 residues long. This CDR3 reads CASSPDRASYEQYF. The CDR3 DNA is TGTGCCAGCAGTCCCGACAGGGCCTCCTACGAGCAGTACTTC.

This clone was seen a single time. The chain is built from TRBV5-6 and TRBJ2-7; D is perhaps TRBD1 (5 bases). The CDR3 runs to 15 residues. The V gene lost 0 bases and the J gene lost 2 bases, with 12 bases spanning the gap. The V gene's germline CDR1 is SGHDT and CDR2 YYEEEE. For the CDR3, the DNA is TGTGCCAGCAGCTTGGAAGGGGCAGGAGCCTACGAGCAGTACTTC. This encodes CASSLEGAGAYEQYF.

J is TRBJ1-3 and V is TRBV7-9; a possible D gene is TRBD1 (5 bases). The germline CDR1 and CDR2 sequences are SEHNR and FQNEAQ (reference sequence). Between the trimmed V and J ends, which lost 1 base and 0 bases, there was a span of 19 bases. The CDR3 covers 19 residues. The CDR3 nucleotides read TGTGCCAGCAGCTTAGGAAGGATACAGGTTACCTCCTCTGGAAACACCATATATTTT. It codes for CASSLGRIQVTSSGNTIYF. The variable domain in full, completed from reference TRBV7-9 and TRBJ1-3, reads DTGVSQNPRHKITKRGQNVTFRCDPISEHNRLYWYRQTLGQGPEFLTYFQNEAQLEKSRLLSDRFSAERPKGSFSTLEIQRTEQGDSAMYLCASSLGRIQVTSSGNTIYFGEGSWLTVV.

The chain couples TRBV5-8 to TRBJ2-5; D possibly uses TRBD1 or TRBD2 (5 bases each). The V gene's germline CDR1 is SGHTS and CDR2 YDEGEE. The CDR3 sequence is 15 residues long. The germline V and J ends were trimmed by 4 bases and 5 bases, with 18 bases remaining between them. The CDR3 spells CASSTDGTWGETQYF. DNA for the CDR3: TGTGCCAGCAGCACAGACGGGACCTGGGGGGAGACCCAGTACTTC.

The gene calls are TRBV27 and TRBJ2-5, with D possibly matching TRBD2 (6 bases). The last part of the DNA fits TRBJ2-7 better; the J call may be wrong. The germline CDR1 and CDR2 sequences are MNHEY and SMNVEV (reference sequence). This CDR3 comprises 13 residues. DNA of the CDR3: TGTGCCAGCAGTGAACAGGAGGGATACGAGCAGTACTTC. This codes for CASSEQEGYEQYF.